These 5 T cell receptor beta chains were all obtained from the same sample, sequenced in a study of PD-1 blockade in classical Hodgkin lymphoma. Here immunoSEQ multiplex PCR was the method, and the copy in TCRdb shows in-frame clones only, minus some. Of about 96,000 clones in the sample, around 93% are singletons; the top ten hold about 2%. Time point in this sample: cycle 4 day 1 (C4D1), after less than seven weeks of nivolumab. All the patients suffered relapse after autologous stem cell transplantation, and brentuximab vedotin exposure differed. The sequences come from peripheral blood mononuclear cells (PBMCs), collected before the fourth cycle of nivolumab. The receptors originated from a human donor with classical Hodgkin lymphoma.

The V gene is TRBV15, the J gene TRBJ2-2; D gene ambiguous. CDR3 size: 14 residues. V shed 2 bases and J shed 0 bases, with 4 bases lying between them. Germline-derived CDR1 and CDR2 are LNHNV and YYDKDF (reference sequence). The DNA of the CDR3 is TGTGCCACCAGCAGAAACCCGAACACCGGGGAGCTGTTTTTT. Protein product: CATSRNPNTGELFF.

The chain couples TRBV5-1 to TRBJ2-7; D remains unclear. V shed 0 bases and J shed 0 bases, with 7 bases lying between them. Germline CDR1 is SGHRS and CDR2 is YFSETQ. The CDR3 has 14 residues. CDR3 nucleotides: TGCGCCAGCAGCTTGGCCCACGGCTCCTACGAGCAGTACTTC. This encodes CASSLAHGSYEQYF.

The chain is built from TRBV19 and TRBJ2-2; TRBD1 matches 8 bases. CDR3 length: 14 residues. Germline trimming cut 9 bases from V and 6 bases from J; bases unmatched to any gene: 9. CDR1 LNHDA and CDR2 SQIVND come from the germline V gene (reference sequence). The CDR3 reads CASRQGPVSGELFF. CDR3 coding DNA: TGTGCCAGCCGACAGGGGCCGGTTTCCGGGGAGCTGTTTTTT.

J is TRBJ2-7 and V is TRBV11-2; 8 bases agree with TRBD2. The V and J ends lost 5 bases and 0 bases, in that order; junction bases with no gene match: 6. The CDR3 sequence is 15 residues long. CDR1 is SGHAT and CDR2 is FQNNGV in the germline V gene. The DNA of the CDR3 is TGTGCCAGCAGCCTGTTAGCGGGGAACTCCTACGAGCAGTACTTC. Translated, it gives CASSLLAGNSYEQYF.

V usage is TRBV5-8 and J usage is TRBJ2-7, with D hard to call. Trimming stripped 4 bases from V and 0 bases from J, with 17 bases between. Germline values: CDR1 SGHTS, CDR2 YDEGEE. The CDR3 has 16 amino acids. The CDR3 DNA is TGTGCCAGCAGCCACCCTTTGAAGGGCCTCTCCTACGAGCAGTACTTC. It specifies CASSHPLKGLSYEQYF.